Sequencing of this T cell receptor (beta chain) was carried out in a study of cytomegalovirus exposure and HLA in healthy donors. The study's findings and limits: A previous analysis found most TCR beta V segments productive roughly 87% or roughly 30% of the time. Researchers reported in a later analysis that common viral pathogens appeared linked to several top clusters.

Researchers ran the PCR with 60 Vbeta and 13 Jbeta primers. TCRdb's copy holds only in-frame clones and misses some; the assay was immunoSEQ multiplex PCR. The sample records under 200,000 clones, roughly 90% being singletons. The CDR3 totals 15 residues. V was clipped by 8 bases and J by 7 bases; unmatched bases: 11. Germline V gene lookup returns CDR1 SEHNR and CDR2 FQNEAQ (reference sequence). Comment on this clone: Its target is not known.

V usage is TRBV7-9 and J usage is TRBJ2-1; TRBD1 matches 10 bases. The origin of this receptor is a woman aged 25 to 39 in good health and CMV-seronegative. Sequenced sample: PBMCs. CDR3: CASQLRDRGVNEQFF. CDR3 in DNA: TGTGCCAGCCAACTCCGGGACAGGGGCGTGAATGAGCAGTTCTTC.